The subject of this entry is one T cell receptor (beta chain). This record belongs to a study of blood T cell repertoires in COVID-19. TCRdb's copy holds only in-frame clones and misses some; the assay was immunoSEQ multiplex PCR. The repertoire holds roughly 260,000 clones, with roughly nine tenths as singletons. The sample taken for sequencing was PBMCs or T cells enriched from blood (not recorded which). The origin of this receptor is a human donor in a cohort exposed to, infected with or recovered from COVID-19 (not recorded which). The donor label of this sample is uncertain.

The CDR3 protein is CASSLQAGKETQYF. For the CDR3, the DNA is TGCGCCAGCAGCCTCCAAGCGGGGAAAGAGACCCAGTACTTC. The chain combines TRBV5-1 with TRBJ2-5, with 7 bases identical to TRBD2. The CDR3 extends over 14 amino acids. CDR1 is SGHRS, CDR2 YFSETQ, per germline. The J segment lost 3 bases and the V segment lost 4 bases, leaving 6 bases of the junction unmatched.